These 3 T cell receptor beta chains came from one sample sequenced in a study of T cells in Graves' hyperthyroidism and ophthalmopathy. Authors of the study amplified TCR beta CDR3 regions from RNA transcripts. Initially, a first-round RT-PCR of the TCR CDR3 employed the HTBI primer set. Via MiXCR, TCRdb re-called the multiplex PCR reads, giving one row per CDR3 protein. This sample carries approximately 400,000 distinct CDR3 sequences, more than 12% of them seen once, and the ten largest clones take around 20%. Material for sequencing was blood. These TCRs come from a woman in her 30s with Graves' ophthalmopathy.

This clonotype was detected ten times or more. The chain joins TRBV14 to TRBJ2-1; D is tentatively TRBD1 or TRBD2 (5 bases each). Germline V gene sequence: CDR1 SGHDN, CDR2 FVKESK. The CDR3 runs to 17 residues. Deletions cut 4 bases from V and 2 bases from J, with 18 bases between. The CDR3, as DNA: TGTGCCAGCAGCCTCCGGAGTGCCGGGGCTGCCTACAATGAGCAGTTCTTC. This encodes CASSLRSAGAAYNEQFF.

The J gene is TRBJ2-3, the V gene TRBV7-2; D uncertain. With 6 bases removed from V and 0 bases from J, the gap between germline ends came to 7 bases. The CDR3 length is 13 residues. The V gene's germline CDR1 is SGHTA and CDR2 FQGNSA. CDR3 nucleotide sequence: TGTGCCAGCAGACCGAAAAGCACAGATACGCAGTATTTT. Its protein product is CASRPKSTDTQYF.

Of note for this clonotype: One end of the junction varies from germline; a read error may be responsible. This chain joins TRBV27 and TRBJ1-5; 7 positions match TRBD1. The CDR3 runs 16 residues. Germline lookup yields CDR1 MNHEY and CDR2 SMNVEV (reference sequence). Here the CDR3 reads CASGLSRGRIDQPQHF. The CDR3 region has the DNA TGTGCCAGCGGTTTATCTAGGGGGCGCATCGATCAGCCCCAGCATTTT.